These 16 T cell receptor beta chains originate from one sample sequenced in a study of lymphopenia after photon versus proton radiotherapy. This table comes from immunoSEQ multiplex PCR, and its TCRdb copy is limited to in-frame clones, with some not included. The profile covers about 5,000 clones, with around nine tenths appearing a single time and around a sixth taken by the ten largest. Sequencing used peripheral blood, obtained from a patient treated with photon-based radiotherapy. The receptors shown here come from a man under 40 with gastric cancer.

This clone was observed once. The J gene is TRBJ2-5, the V gene TRBV14; no reliable D call. Near its end, the DNA agrees better with TRBJ2-7, so the J call may be wrong. Germline V gene sequence: CDR1 SGHDN, CDR2 FVKESK. The CDR3 loop spans 14 amino acids. CDR3 region: CASSPRSYSYEQYF. Written as DNA, the CDR3 is TGTGCCAGCAGCCCCCGGTCTTACTCCTACGAGCAGTACTTC.

The DNA for the CDR3 is TGCGCCAGCAGCACCTCTGGGACAGAAGAGACCCAGTACTTC. Its translation: CASSTSGTEETQYF. This chain joins TRBV5-1 and TRBJ2-5; TRBD1 matches at 7 bases. This CDR3 spans 14 amino acids. Germline assignment: CDR1 SGHRS and CDR2 YFSETQ. The V segment lost 4 bases and the J segment 3 bases; nucleotides outside the gene matches: 6.

The rearrangement uses TRBV9 and TRBJ2-1, with 7 bases lining up with TRBD2. V gave up 4 bases and J gave up 8 bases; unmatched junction bases: 9. This CDR3 region has 14 residues. The germline gives CDR1 SGDLS, CDR2 YYNGEE. The CDR3 region has the DNA TGTGCCAGCAGCTGGACGGGAGGTTACGATGAGCAGTTCTTC. Translating it yields CASSWTGGYDEQFF.

The genes are TRBV28 and TRBJ2-1, with 10 positions matching TRBD1. Trimming at V came to 6 bases and at J to 5 bases, leaving 7 bases not matched to a gene. The CDR3 covers 15 residues. In germline, CDR1 is MDHEN, CDR2 SYDVKM. The CDR3 is CASSRGGQGNNEQFF. CDR3 nucleotide sequence: TGTGCCAGCAGCCGAGGGGGACAGGGGAACAATGAGCAGTTCTTC.

The chain links TRBV7-2 to TRBJ2-7; TRBD1 agrees at 8 bases. V was clipped by 5 bases and J by 6 bases; unmatched bases: 9. The CDR3 is 14 residues long. The germline V gene encodes CDR1 SGHTA and CDR2 FQGNSA. CDR3 protein: CASSPDRELGEQYF. The CDR3 region has the DNA TGTGCCAGCAGCCCGGACAGGGAGTTAGGCGAGCAGTACTTC.

The rearrangement joins TRBV11-3 to TRBJ2-5, with no clear D. Trimming pared 0 bases from V and 4 bases from J, leaving 15 bases between. The germline V gene encodes CDR1 SGHNT and CDR2 YENEEA. This CDR3 has 16 residues. CDR3: CASSLDPVQRLETQYF. CDR3 DNA: TGTGCCAGCAGCTTAGATCCGGTTCAGAGACTAGAGACCCAGTACTTC.

The V and J genes are TRBV19 and TRBJ2-6; D not certain. Trimming cost V 3 bases and J 0 bases, with 3 bases left between them. The germline gives CDR1 LNHDA, CDR2 SQIVND (reference sequence). There are 14 residues in the CDR3. The DNA of the CDR3 is TGTGCCAGTAGTATCGACTCTGGGGCCAACGTCCTGACTTTC. It encodes CASSIDSGANVLTF.

J is TRBJ2-3 and V is TRBV6-5; D may be TRBD2 (5 bases). The V and J ends lost 6 bases and 6 bases respectively, with 13 bases between them. CDR1 is MNHEY, CDR2 SVGAGI, per germline. The CDR3 runs to 13 residues. CDR3 region: CASRLRGVDTQYF. The CDR3 bases are TGTGCCAGCAGACTCCGGGGAGTCGATACGCAGTATTTT.

The chain is built from TRBV7-9 and TRBJ1-5, with D maybe TRBD1 (5 bases). Germline assignment: CDR1 SEHNR and CDR2 FQNEAQ (reference sequence). Trimming took 5 bases from V and 3 from J, leaving 14 bases between them. The CDR3 totals 15 residues. In nucleotides, the CDR3 is TGTGCCAGCAGCCCGACAGAACCTCACAATCAGCCCCAGCATTTT. It translates to CASSPTEPHNQPQHF.

The chain links TRBV4-2 to TRBJ2-3, with a tentative D call TRBD2 (5 bases). V was trimmed by 0 bases and J by 6 bases, leaving 13 bases between them. The CDR3 length is 15 residues. CDR1 is LGHNA, CDR2 YNFKEQ, per germline. CDR3 in amino acids: CASSQDRGQLDTQYF. The CDR3, as DNA: TGTGCCAGCAGCCAAGATCGGGGTCAGCTTGATACGCAGTATTTT.

The chain couples TRBV9 to TRBJ2-1; D gene unclear. Looked up from germline, CDR1 is SGDLS and CDR2 is YYNGEE. The CDR3 is 13 residues long. V lost 3 bases, J lost 5 bases, and 9 bases lay in between. As DNA, the CDR3 is TGTGCCAGCAGCGCGACGGTAAACAATGAGCAGTTCTTC. Translation: CASSATVNNEQFF.

This chain uses TRBV14 with TRBJ1-2; possible D gene TRBD1, 5 bases. Germline-derived CDR1 and CDR2 are SGHDN and FVKESK. The CDR3 sequence is 17 residues long. V was clipped by 2 bases and J by 5 bases, with 21 bases between them. In nucleotides, the CDR3 is TGTGCCAGCAGCCAAACGGTAGGTGGGGGGAAGTTGTATGGCTACACCTTC. Protein: CASSQTVGGGKLYGYTF.

The rearrangement links TRBV2 to TRBJ2-1; 10 nucleotides agree with TRBD1. Germline values: CDR1 SNHLY, CDR2 FYNNEI. This CDR3 is 13 amino acids long. The V gene end was trimmed by 4 bases and the J gene end by 9 bases; junction bases not matched to a gene: 3. The CDR3 nucleotides are TGTGCCAGCAGTGGACAGGGGGCGGGTGAGCAGTTCTTC. Translation gives CASSGQGAGEQFF.

V gene TRBV5-4 combines with J gene TRBJ2-5; weak D call: TRBD1 (6 bases). The V gene's germline CDR1 is SGHNT and CDR2 YYREEE (reference sequence). The CDR3 contains 17 residues. Trimming took off 4 bases at V and 1 base at J, with 20 bases between the two ends. The chain's CDR3 is CASSRAWTVKSQETQYF. CDR3 DNA sequence: TGTGCCAGCAGCCGTGCATGGACAGTGAAGTCCCAAGAGACCCAGTACTTC.

The chain combines TRBV7-6 with TRBJ1-2; D remains unclear. The CDR3 loop spans 16 amino acids. Trimming removed 8 bases from V and 1 base from J, with 20 bases in between. Germline V gene data show CDR1 as SGHVS and CDR2 as FNYEAQ. The CDR3 nucleotides are TGTGCCAGCGGCCGGGATGCCGATGTATTTAACTATGGCTACACCTTC. It translates to CASGRDADVFNYGYTF.

This chain links TRBV7-6 with TRBJ2-2, with no clear D. The V gene's germline CDR1 is SGHVS and CDR2 FNYEAQ. This CDR3 region has 13 residues. Trimming removed 2 bases from V and 7 bases from J, with 8 bases in between. In DNA, the CDR3 is TGTGCCAGCAGCTTATCCGAGCACGGGGAGCTGTTTTTT. This encodes CASSLSEHGELFF.